This T cell receptor beta chain was identified during a study of blood T cell repertoires in COVID-19. Looking at the study overall: Sites across the United States, Italy and Spain contributed samples from acute and convalescent COVID-19. Sample material is recorded as cDNA or gDNA derived from T cells, B-cell-depleted T cells, or PBMCs.

The CDR3 has 14 amino acids. The germline CDR1 and CDR2 sequences are ENHRY and SYGVKD. Trimming removed 6 bases from V and 5 bases from J; junction bases left unmatched: 4. Per the original data handling: Reference gene primer amplification yielded estimated nucleated cell counts. This table comes from immunoSEQ multiplex PCR, and its TCRdb copy is limited to in-frame clones, with some not included. The V and J calls and the clone size are those of that table, but D and trimming were determined from the DNA. The data hold about 230,000 clones, with around four fifths observed a single time. The sequence was obtained from an elderly woman with active or convalescent COVID-19. This chain joins TRBV10-3 and TRBJ1-1; 12 bases map to TRBD1. The sequenced sample consisted of peripheral blood. The CDR3 loop is CAIRGTGGQTEAFF. As DNA, the CDR3 is TGTGCCATCAGGGGGACAGGGGGCCAGACTGAAGCTTTCTTT.